This T cell receptor (beta chain) was identified during a study of shared clonotypes between healthy human individuals. Notes on the study in general: Rarefaction gave evidence that sorted-subset sequencing remained incomplete despite large depth.

Positively selected for CCR7, the CD45RO-negative cells used as naive CD8 cells excluded terminally differentiated effector memory CD45RA+ cells. Clones were sequenced by immunoSEQ multiplex PCR, and TCRdb holds only the in-frame ones, with some missing. The sample lists millions of clones; about 95% were seen once. The V end lost 2 bases, the J end lost 4 bases, and 14 bases lay between the germline ends. Germline CDR1 and CDR2: GTSNPN and SVGIG (reference sequence). The CDR3 totals 14 residues. As regards this clone: Its antigen is not known.

The origin of this receptor is a man aged 18 to 35 in good health. The material sequenced was naive CD8+ T cells sorted from blood. The chain combines TRBV30 with TRBJ1-2, with no clear D. In DNA, the CDR3 is TGTGCCTGGAGTCTCACTGAACTAGGCTATGGCTACACCTTC. Encoded protein: CAWSLTELGYGYTF.